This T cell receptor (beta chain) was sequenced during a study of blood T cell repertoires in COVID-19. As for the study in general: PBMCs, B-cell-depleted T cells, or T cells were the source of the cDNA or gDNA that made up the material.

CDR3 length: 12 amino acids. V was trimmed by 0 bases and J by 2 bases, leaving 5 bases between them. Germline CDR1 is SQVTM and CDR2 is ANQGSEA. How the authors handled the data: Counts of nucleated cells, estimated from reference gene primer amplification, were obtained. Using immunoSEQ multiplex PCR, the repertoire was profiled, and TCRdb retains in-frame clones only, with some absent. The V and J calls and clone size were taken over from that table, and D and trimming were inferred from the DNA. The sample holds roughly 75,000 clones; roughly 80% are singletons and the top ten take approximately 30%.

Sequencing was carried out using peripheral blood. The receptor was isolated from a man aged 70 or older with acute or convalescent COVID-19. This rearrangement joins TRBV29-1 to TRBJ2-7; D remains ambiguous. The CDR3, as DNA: TGCAGCGTTGAAGACGGAGCCTACGAGCAGTACTTC. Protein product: CSVEDGAYEQYF.